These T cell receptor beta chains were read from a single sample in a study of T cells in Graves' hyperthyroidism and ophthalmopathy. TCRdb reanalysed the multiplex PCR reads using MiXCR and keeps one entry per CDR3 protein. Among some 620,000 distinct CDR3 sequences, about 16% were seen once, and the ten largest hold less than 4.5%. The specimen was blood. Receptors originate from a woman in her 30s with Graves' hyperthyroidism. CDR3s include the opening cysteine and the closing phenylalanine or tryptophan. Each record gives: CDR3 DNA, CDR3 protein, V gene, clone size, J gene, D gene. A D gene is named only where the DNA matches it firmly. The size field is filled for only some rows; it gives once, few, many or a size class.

cdr3_nt: TGTGCCAGCAGTGAATTACAGAGCTCCTACGAGCAGTACTTC
cdr3_aa: CASSELQSSYEQYF
v_call: TRBV6-1
clone_size: many
j_call: TRBJ2-7
d_call: NA

cdr3_nt: TGCAGTGCTAGGGGACAGCGGGCTGAAGCTTTCTTT
cdr3_aa: CSARGQRAEAFF
v_call: TRBV20-1
clone_size: NA
j_call: TRBJ1-1
d_call: TRBD1

cdr3_nt: TGTGCCAGCAGTTACAGACAGAACCCTCCTTACAATGAGCAGTTCTTC
cdr3_aa: CASSYRQNPPYNEQFF
v_call: TRBV6-2/TRBV6-3
clone_size: many
j_call: TRBJ2-1
d_call: NA

cdr3_nt: TGCGCCAGCAGCCCAGGGGGCAACTACAATGAGCAGTTCTTC
cdr3_aa: CASSPGGNYNEQFF
v_call: TRBV5-1
clone_size: NA
j_call: TRBJ2-1
d_call: TRBD1

cdr3_nt: TGTGCCAGCAGTTTACGACGGACAGGCTCTAACTATGGCTACACCTTC
cdr3_aa: CASSLRRTGSNYGYTF
v_call: TRBV28
clone_size: few
j_call: TRBJ1-2
d_call: TRBD1

cdr3_nt: TGTGCCAGTAGTGCGACAGGTTTTGATGTGGCTTTCTTT
cdr3_aa: CASSATGFDVAFF
v_call: TRBV19
clone_size: NA
j_call: TRBJ1-1
d_call: NA

cdr3_nt: TGTGCCAGCCGGGGTCTTATCGGGACGGACACTGAAGCTTTCTTT
cdr3_aa: CASRGLIGTDTEAFF
v_call: TRBV28
clone_size: many
j_call: TRBJ1-1
d_call: NA

cdr3_nt: TGCGCCAGCAGCCAAGAAGGTTGGGGGACTTCCACCTACGAGCAGTACTTC
cdr3_aa: CASSQEGWGTSTYEQYF
v_call: TRBV4-1
clone_size: few
j_call: TRBJ2-7
d_call: NA

cdr3_nt: TGTGCCACCAATCCCCCCTCCGGGGGGGCTCGCACAGATACGCAGTATTTT
cdr3_aa: CATNPPSGGARTDTQYF
v_call: TRBV28
clone_size: NA
j_call: TRBJ2-3
d_call: TRBD2

cdr3_nt: TGTGCCAGCACCTCCCCCGTCGATATAGCGGGAGGGCGGTACTTC
cdr3_aa: CASTSPVDIAGGRYF
v_call: TRBV7-9
clone_size: many
j_call: TRBJ2-7
d_call: TRBD2

cdr3_nt: TGTGCCAGCAGCTTGGAGATCAGGGGTGACAAAAACATTCAGTACTTC
cdr3_aa: CASSLEIRGDKNIQYF
v_call: TRBV7-6
clone_size: NA
j_call: TRBJ2-4
d_call: NA

cdr3_nt: TGTGCCAGCACCTTGACGGGACCCGGGGAGCTGTTTTTT
cdr3_aa: CASTLTGPGELFF
v_call: TRBV28
clone_size: medium-sized
j_call: TRBJ2-2
d_call: NA

cdr3_nt: TGTGCCAGCAGTTTTAATAGCGGAGCAAACACAGATACGCAGTATTTT
cdr3_aa: CASSFNSGANTDTQYF
v_call: TRBV27
clone_size: many
j_call: TRBJ2-3
d_call: NA

cdr3_nt: TGTGCCAGCAGCGCCGGGCGTGGGTCATATGGCTACACCTTC
cdr3_aa: CASSAGRGSYGYTF
v_call: TRBV5-1
clone_size: NA
j_call: TRBJ1-2
d_call: NA

cdr3_nt: TGCAGTGCACCCCTGGGAGGGCCGGACAACGAGCAGTACTTC
cdr3_aa: CSAPLGGPDNEQYF
v_call: TRBV20-1
clone_size: many
j_call: TRBJ2-7
d_call: TRBD2

cdr3_nt: TGTGCCAGCAGTTCCCTCCCTAGTGACGAGCAGTACTTC
cdr3_aa: CASSSLPSDEQYF
v_call: TRBV27
clone_size: many
j_call: TRBJ2-7
d_call: NA

cdr3_nt: TGTGCCAGCAGCTCCCCGGGACAGAGGGACACTGAAGCTTTCTTT
cdr3_aa: CASSSPGQRDTEAFF
v_call: TRBV7-9
clone_size: NA
j_call: TRBJ1-1
d_call: TRBD1

cdr3_nt: TGTGCCAGCAGACGACAGGGTTCCTACAATGAGCAGTTCTTC
cdr3_aa: CASRRQGSYNEQFF
v_call: TRBV6-2/TRBV6-3
clone_size: few
j_call: TRBJ2-1
d_call: TRBD1

cdr3_nt: TGTGCCAGCAGTTTATATTTGCACACTGAAGCTTTCTTT
cdr3_aa: CASSLYLHTEAFF
v_call: TRBV28
clone_size: many
j_call: TRBJ1-1
d_call: NA

cdr3_nt: TGTGCCAGCAGTTTAGTCCAGGCCAGCTATGGCTACACCTTC
cdr3_aa: CASSLVQASYGYTF
v_call: TRBV28
clone_size: many
j_call: TRBJ1-2
d_call: NA

cdr3_nt: TGCGCCAGCAGCTTCGACAGTACTAACTATGGCTACACCTTC
cdr3_aa: CASSFDSTNYGYTF
v_call: TRBV5-1
clone_size: NA
j_call: TRBJ1-2
d_call: NA

cdr3_nt: TGTGCCAGCGGGGGGACTACCGCCTACGAGCAGTACTTC
cdr3_aa: CASGGTTAYEQYF
v_call: TRBV9
clone_size: NA
j_call: TRBJ2-7
d_call: TRBD2

cdr3_nt: TGTGCCAGCAGCTTAGTAGGCCCTTCAGACGGCTACACCTTC
cdr3_aa: CASSLVGPSDGYTF
v_call: TRBV7-8
clone_size: few
j_call: TRBJ1-2
d_call: NA

cdr3_nt: TGCGCCAGCAGCTCCGAAGGGCTATCCTACAATGAGCAGTTCTTC
cdr3_aa: CASSSEGLSYNEQFF
v_call: TRBV5-1
clone_size: many
j_call: TRBJ2-1
d_call: NA

cdr3_nt: TGTGCCAGCAGTTTAGGGACTAGCGGTCCTAATTACGAGCAGTACTTC
cdr3_aa: CASSLGTSGPNYEQYF
v_call: TRBV28
clone_size: many
j_call: TRBJ2-7
d_call: TRBD2

cdr3_nt: TGTGCCAGCATTCCCGACAGCTCCTACAATGAGCAGTTCTTC
cdr3_aa: CASIPDSSYNEQFF
v_call: TRBV6-1
clone_size: many
j_call: TRBJ2-1
d_call: NA

cdr3_nt: TGTGCCAGCAGTGATTATACGCAGTATTTT
cdr3_aa: CASSDYTQYF
v_call: TRBV2
clone_size: many
j_call: TRBJ2-3
d_call: NA

cdr3_nt: TGTGCCAGCAGTTTCACGACAGCCGGGGAGCTGTTTTTT
cdr3_aa: CASSFTTAGELFF
v_call: TRBV27
clone_size: few
j_call: TRBJ2-2
d_call: NA

cdr3_nt: TGTGCCAGCAGCCAAGAAGGACACCGCGAGCAGTACTTC
cdr3_aa: CASSQEGHREQYF
v_call: TRBV3-1
clone_size: NA
j_call: TRBJ2-7
d_call: NA

cdr3_nt: TGCAGCGTTTGGGGACAGGGGATAGATACGCAGTATTTT
cdr3_aa: CSVWGQGIDTQYF
v_call: TRBV29-1
clone_size: few
j_call: TRBJ2-3
d_call: TRBD1

cdr3_nt: TGCAGTGCTAGAGATGGCGGCGCGGACACCGGGGAGCTGTTTTTT
cdr3_aa: CSARDGGADTGELFF
v_call: TRBV20-1
clone_size: NA
j_call: TRBJ2-2
d_call: NA

cdr3_nt: TGTGCCAGCAGTGAAGCCCCCAGCTACGAGCAGTACTTC
cdr3_aa: CASSEAPSYEQYF
v_call: TRBV2
clone_size: many
j_call: TRBJ2-7
d_call: NA

cdr3_nt: TGTGCCAGCAGCGAAGACCGACTAGCGGGAGGGAACACCGGGGAGCTGTTTTTT
cdr3_aa: CASSEDRLAGGNTGELFF
v_call: TRBV11-2
clone_size: NA
j_call: TRBJ2-2
d_call: TRBD2

cdr3_nt: TGTGCCAGCAGTTTAATGGGTAGGGGTCCTACGAGCTCCTACGAGCAGTACTTC
cdr3_aa: CASSLMGRGPTSSYEQYF
v_call: TRBV28
clone_size: many
j_call: TRBJ2-7
d_call: NA

cdr3_nt: TGTGCCAGCAGGGGACTGCTTGGATACAGCTACGAGCAGTACTTC
cdr3_aa: CASRGLLGYSYEQYF
v_call: TRBV28
clone_size: many
j_call: TRBJ2-7
d_call: NA

cdr3_nt: TGTGCCAGCAGTTTAAGGGTCAGGGTAATGCCGTACTTC
cdr3_aa: CASSLRVRVMPYF
v_call: TRBV28
clone_size: many
j_call: TRBJ2-7
d_call: NA

cdr3_nt: TGTGCCAGCAGTGCAGGGGTTAGAGATACGCAGTATTTT
cdr3_aa: CASSAGVRDTQYF
v_call: TRBV7-3
clone_size: NA
j_call: TRBJ2-3
d_call: NA

cdr3_nt: TGTGCCAGCAGTCCCGGGACCGCTACGACCGCCCAGTACTTC
cdr3_aa: CASSPGTATTAQYF
v_call: TRBV28
clone_size: many
j_call: TRBJ2-5
d_call: NA

cdr3_nt: TGTGCCAGCAGTCATACAGGGGCGTTCTATGGCTACACCTTC
cdr3_aa: CASSHTGAFYGYTF
v_call: TRBV12-3/TRBV12-4
clone_size: few
j_call: TRBJ1-2
d_call: TRBD1

cdr3_nt: TGTGCCAGCAACAGACAGGGTGGGAACGAGCAGTACTTC
cdr3_aa: CASNRQGGNEQYF
v_call: TRBV7-9
clone_size: NA
j_call: TRBJ2-7
d_call: TRBD1